Detailed here is one T cell receptor (beta chain). The clone's antigen remains unknown. Base qualities are not recorded, but no much larger clone differs from it by a single base. TCRbeta CDR3 regions were amplified from genomic DNA using the immunoSEQ Assay, a bias-controlled multiplex PCR. The study's own analysis went as follows. Nucleated cell counts per sample were estimated from amplification of reference gene primers within the assay. To quantify the absolute abundance of each unique TCRbeta CDR3 rearrangement, sequence reads were collapsed and filtered. For each sample, productive Simpson clonality was calculated as the square root of Simpson's diversity index across productive rearrangements. TCRdb re-hosts the immuneACCESS table, in-frame sequences only. Its copies lack some clones; in the studies checked, an unresolved V gene accounts for under half of them, and the cause for the rest is not known. The DNA gave D and trimming, while V, J and clone size come from that table. Here the sample has around 110,000 clones; 70% to 85% occur a single time. Jointly, the top ten make up less than 9% of the sample.

This record comes from a study of blood T cell repertoires in COVID-19 (dated by TCRdb to about 2020). In terms of the full investigation: Collaborator samples came from the United States, Italy and Spain and covered acute and convalescent phases of COVID-19. The prospective study material was composed of cDNA or gDNA derived from T cells, B-cell-depleted T cells, or PBMCs. Subjects who had been exposed to COVID-19, were actively infected with it, or had recovered from it provided the deeply sampled blood TCRbeta repertoires that made up the dataset. The repertoires were released in a freely available public database intended as a resource for research on the immune response to SARS-CoV-2. The samples were drawn from the first 160 participants of the ongoing ImmuneRACE study and from 950 to 1,500 subjects provided by 6 global collaborators. A de-identified subject ID, COVID-19 status, age in years and sex were almost always included in the sample metadata. Where available, HLA class I and class II types were taken from metadata supplied by the sample provider and were not determined by assay-based typing.

The collaborating institutions used their own protocols to collect whole blood in K2EDTA tubes. For TCRbeta analysis, collaborators shipped samples as frozen whole blood, isolated PBMCs, or DNA extracted from either of those sample types. Overall results and qualifications from the work: The quantity of clinical and demographic metadata differed by source and by participant and was supplied without curation.

The germline V gene (reference sequence) supplies CDR1 LNHDA and CDR2 SQIVND. The CDR3 goes from the cysteine to the phenylalanine over 14 residues. CDR3 DNA is the only sequence kept; it has 42 bases, read in frame from the first base. V is pared back by 7 bases and J by 4 bases, with 16 bases lying between the germline termini. The clonotype originates from a man between 65 and 85 years old with active or convalescent COVID-19. The sequence joins TRBV19 to TRBJ1-2, with the D gene uncertain. The specimen was peripheral blood. The CDR3 has the sequence CASTPGGIPYGYTF. The DNA sequence follows: TGTGCCAGTACCCCAGGAGGGATCCCCTATGGCTACACCTTC.